These 27 T cell receptor beta chains share one sample of origin, sequenced in a study of cytomegalovirus exposure and HLA in healthy donors. PCR used 60 Vbeta primers and 13 Jbeta primers. Sequencing used immunoSEQ multiplex PCR; TCRdb keeps in-frame clones, though not all of them. The top ten clones hold about 0.63% of a sample with 200,000 to 250,000 clones, over 65% of them seen once. Sequences were obtained from PBMCs. The receptors come from a man between 18 and 35 years old in good health and CMV-seronegative.

This chain connects TRBV19 to TRBJ2-7; 11 nucleotides match TRBD2. V gave up 3 bases and J gave up 2 bases; unmatched junction bases: 9. The V gene's germline CDR1 is LNHDA and CDR2 SQIVND (reference sequence). CDR3 size: 17 residues. CDR3 region: CASSIRASGRSPYEQYF. The CDR3 region has the DNA TGTGCCAGTAGTATCCGGGCTAGCGGGAGGTCCCCCTACGAGCAGTACTTC. The full variable domain, with the rest looked up from reference TRBV19 and TRBJ2-7, is DGGITQSPKYLFRKEGQNVTLSCEQNLNHDAMYWYRQDPGQGLRLIYYSQIVNDFQKGDIAEGYSVSREKKESFPLTVTSAQKNPTAFYLCASSIRASGRSPYEQYFGPGTRLTVT.

The V and J genes are TRBV18 and TRBJ2-7, with 12 bases identical to TRBD2. The CDR3 is 16 amino acids. Germline V gene lookup returns CDR1 KGHSH and CDR2 LQKENI. V dropped 3 bases and J dropped 3; count of bases not matched to a gene: 6. CDR3 sequence reads: CASSPLSGLAGYEQYF. The DNA for the CDR3 is TGTGCCAGCTCACCTTTATCGGGACTAGCGGGCTACGAGCAGTACTTC.

The V call is TRBV5-1, the J call TRBJ2-5; TRBD2 matches at 9 bases. This CDR3 comprises 14 residues. The germline gives CDR1 SGHRS, CDR2 YFSETQ. Trimming took 4 bases from V and 1 from J; bases not matched to a gene: 2. In nucleotides, the CDR3 is TGCGCCAGCAGCGTGACTAGCGGCCAAGAGACCCAGTACTTC. It translates to CASSVTSGQETQYF.

V gene TRBV10-3 combines with J gene TRBJ1-5; no clear D. V lost 10 bases and J 3 bases, leaving 22 bases between the germline ends. Germline values: CDR1 ENHRY, CDR2 SYGVKD. CDR3 length: 16 amino acids. CDR3 amino acids: CATQSGVEVSNQPQHF. The DNA of the CDR3 is TGTGCCACCCAGTCCGGGGTCGAGGTATCCAATCAGCCCCAGCATTTT.

The chain links TRBV5-4 to TRBJ1-6, with 7 positions matching TRBD1. The CDR3 consists of 13 residues. V lost 3 bases, J lost 9 bases, and 3 bases stayed unmatched. From germline, CDR1 is SGHNT and CDR2 YYREEE (reference sequence). In nucleotides, the CDR3 is TGTGCCAGCAGCTCATGGGACAGTTCACCCCTCCACTTT. This encodes CASSSWDSSPLHF.

The chain carries TRBV27 and TRBJ2-1; 9 bases match TRBD2. V was pared by 8 bases and J by 6 bases, with 8 bases of the junction left unmatched. The CDR3 runs 14 residues. Germline loops: CDR1 MNHEY, CDR2 SMNVEV (reference sequence). CDR3 bases: TGTGCCAGCCACCGTGGTAGCGGGAGCAATGAGCAGTTCTTC. The encoded protein is CASHRGSGSNEQFF.

This clone was counted a single time. The sample holds other DNA sequences that translate to the same CDR3. J is TRBJ2-7 and V is TRBV9, with D possibly being TRBD1 (7 bases). V dropped 0 bases and J dropped 2 bases, with 12 bases sitting between them. The CDR3 has 15 amino acids. In germline, CDR1 is SGDLS, CDR2 YYNGEE. The CDR3 region has the DNA TGTGCCAGCAGCGTAGGGGCAGGGGGGACCTACGAGCAGTACTTC. Its translation: CASSVGAGGTYEQYF.

The rearrangement joins TRBV27 to TRBJ2-1; the match to TRBD1 covers 8 bases. CDR3 length: 12 amino acids. Trimming at V came to 6 bases and at J to 6 bases, leaving 1 base not matched to a gene. Germline assignment: CDR1 MNHEY and CDR2 SMNVEV (reference sequence). This CDR3 is CASSTGGNEQFF. Written as DNA, the CDR3 is TGTGCCAGCAGCACAGGGGGCAATGAGCAGTTCTTC.

The chain combines TRBV9 with TRBJ2-3; D call uncertain. Germline V gene data show CDR1 as SGDLS and CDR2 as YYNGEE. V was cut by 4 bases and J by 0 bases, with 9 bases left in between. The CDR3 spans 14 residues. The CDR3 sequence is CASSPTTSTDTQYF. CDR3 nucleotides: TGTGCCAGCAGCCCAACGACAAGCACAGATACGCAGTATTTT.

In its sample, this clone was seen once. V and J are TRBV30 and TRBJ2-5; maybe TRBD2 (6 bases). CDR3 length: 15 residues. V was shortened by 0 bases and J by 1 base, with 12 bases between the two germline ends. Germline-derived CDR1 and CDR2 are GTSNPN and SVGIG (reference sequence). Written as DNA, the CDR3 is TGTGCCTGGAGTGTACGCCCGGGAGTCCAAGAGACCCAGTACTTC. This encodes CAWSVRPGVQETQYF.

The chain is built from TRBV28 and TRBJ2-7; 9 bases are a match to TRBD1. Germline trimming cut 4 bases from V and 7 bases from J; bases unmatched to any gene: 5. CDR1 is MDHEN and CDR2 is SYDVKM in the germline V gene. This CDR3 has 13 amino acids. The CDR3 sequence is CASSWTGVGEQYF. CDR3 DNA: TGTGCCAGCAGTTGGACAGGGGTTGGGGAGCAGTACTTC.

This clone was counted a single time. V is TRBV4-1 and J is TRBJ1-5; TRBD1 aligns across 10 bases. Germline-derived CDR1 and CDR2 are MGHRA and YSYEKL. CDR3 length: 17 residues. The V and J ends lost 1 base and 0 bases, in that order; junction bases with no gene match: 3. The CDR3: CASSQGQGAYSNQPQHF. CDR3 in DNA: TGCGCCAGCAGCCAAGGACAGGGGGCTTATAGCAATCAGCCCCAGCATTTT.

V usage is TRBV27 and J usage is TRBJ2-1, with D possibly TRBD1 on 6 matching bases. With 8 bases removed from V and 4 bases from J, the gap between germline ends came to 12 bases. The CDR3 length is 13 residues. Germline CDR1 is MNHEY and CDR2 is SMNVEV (reference sequence). CDR3 bases: TGTGCCAGCGGACCGGGACAATACAATGAGCAGTTCTTC. This translates into CASGPGQYNEQFF.

This clone was seen just once. The chain uses TRBV27 and TRBJ2-2; TRBD1 might be the D (5 bases). V lost 5 bases to trimming and J lost 4 bases, with 17 bases between them. Germline V gene sequence: CDR1 MNHEY, CDR2 SMNVEV (reference sequence). CDR3 size: 16 residues. CDR3 loop: CASSLIPGLGTGELFF. CDR3 coding DNA: TGTGCCAGCAGTCTAATCCCAGGGTTGGGCACCGGGGAGCTGTTTTTT.

This clone was picked up a small number of times. CDR3 residues: CASSEVSQGASGYTF. The CDR3 region has the DNA TGTGCCAGCAGTGAAGTGTCACAGGGGGCGTCTGGCTACACCTTC. The rearrangement uses TRBV6-1 and TRBJ1-2; TRBD1 agrees at 9 bases. J lost 7 bases, V lost 1 base, and 7 bases had no gene match. There are 15 residues in the CDR3. CDR1 is MNHNS and CDR2 is SASEGT in the germline V gene.

V and J are TRBV6-6 and TRBJ2-7; D call uncertain. CDR3 length equals 14 residues. V lost 4 bases and J lost 3, with 13 bases in between. Germline V gene sequence: CDR1 MNHNY, CDR2 SVGAGI (reference sequence). The CDR3 sequence: CASSSRLVHYEQYF. The CDR3 nucleotides read TGTGCCAGCAGTTCGAGGCTAGTCCACTACGAGCAGTACTTC.

The V and J genes are TRBV5-1 and TRBJ2-1, with TRBD2 matching 12 bases. The V gene end was trimmed by 3 bases and the J gene end by 3 bases; junction bases not matched to a gene: 7. This CDR3 is 17 amino acids long. Germline V gene sequence: CDR1 SGHRS, CDR2 YFSETQ. CDR3 sequence (DNA): TGCGCCAGCAGCTGGGGACTAGCGGGTTTCCACTACAATGAGCAGTTCTTC. As protein: CASSWGLAGFHYNEQFF.

This chain links TRBV4-2 with TRBJ2-7; TRBD2 agrees at 7 bases. V shed 5 bases, J shed 0 bases, and the junction held 4 bases outside the gene matches. Per germline, CDR1 LGHNA and CDR2 YNFKEQ. The CDR3 sequence is 14 residues long. The CDR3 bases are TGTGCCAGCAGCATTAGCGGGTTCTCCTACGAGCAGTACTTC. It encodes CASSISGFSYEQYF.

This clone has a single count. The V and J genes are TRBV18 and TRBJ2-3; 14 bases agree with TRBD2. CDR1 KGHSH and CDR2 LQKENI come from the germline V gene. There are 16 residues in the CDR3. The J segment lost 7 bases and the V segment lost 0 bases, leaving 3 bases of the junction unmatched. CDR3 nucleotides: TGTGCCAGCTCACCACCGGGACTAGCGGGAGCAAATACGCAGTATTTT. Protein sequence: CASSPPGLAGANTQYF.

This rearrangement joins TRBV27 to TRBJ2-2; D not certain. Germline CDR1 is MNHEY and CDR2 is SMNVEV (reference sequence). The CDR3 runs 11 residues. V was trimmed by 6 bases and J by 5 bases, leaving 4 bases between them. In DNA form, the CDR3 reads TGTGCCAGCAGCTCGACCGGGGAGCTGTTTTTT. It translates to CASSSTGELFF.

The rearrangement links TRBV25-1 to TRBJ2-2, with TRBD1 matching 9 bases. Unmatched junction bases numbered 9, after V lost 4 bases and J lost 6 bases. CDR3 length: 16 amino acids. CDR1 MGHDK and CDR2 SYGVNS come from the germline V gene. The DNA for the CDR3 is TGTGCCAGCAGTGGCGCGGGACAGGGACTCGCCGGGGAGCTGTTTTTT. This translates into CASSGAGQGLAGELFF.

This chain uses TRBV25-1 with TRBJ1-1; 7 nucleotides align to TRBD1. CDR3 length: 14 residues. From germline, CDR1 is MGHDK and CDR2 SYGVNS. J lost 6 bases, V lost 3 bases, and 7 bases had no gene match. The CDR3: CASSEGRGYPEAFF. CDR3 nucleotide sequence: TGTGCCAGCAGTGAGGGCAGGGGGTATCCTGAAGCTTTCTTT.

CDR3 sequence (DNA): TGTGCCAGCAGCCCCGGACAGGGGACTAATGAAAAACTGTTTTTT. Amino acid sequence: CASSPGQGTNEKLFF. The V gene is TRBV9, the J gene TRBJ1-4; 9 nucleotides align to TRBD1. After removal of 4 bases from V and 2 bases from J, the junction contained 3 bases not matched to a gene. CDR1 is SGDLS, CDR2 YYNGEE, per germline. CDR3 length: 15 residues.

This clone came up many times. This chain connects TRBV7-9 to TRBJ1-1; 9 bases are shared with TRBD1. Germline V gives CDR1 SEHNR, CDR2 FQNEAQ (reference sequence). J gave up 3 bases and V 5 bases, and 7 bases lay outside the gene matches. CDR3 length equals 15 residues. CDR3 sequence: CASSPTGGRDTEAFF. The CDR3 nucleotides read TGTGCCAGCAGCCCCACAGGGGGCAGGGACACTGAAGCTTTCTTT.

A note on this clone: One end of the junction does not line up with germline, which may come from a read error. The gene calls are TRBV2 and TRBJ2-7; maybe TRBD2 (7 bases). This CDR3 spans 15 amino acids. The germline V gene encodes CDR1 SNHLY and CDR2 FYNNEI. The CDR3 here is CASSEAAGAGYEQYF. CDR3 nucleotides: TGTGCCAGCAGTGAGGCCGCGGGGGCCGGGTACGAGCAGTATTTC. The whole variable domain, filled in from reference TRBV2 and TRBJ2-7, reads EPEVTQTPSHQVTQMGQEVILRCVPISNHLYFYWYRQILGQKVEFLVSFYNNEISEKSEIFDDQFSVERPDGSNFTLKIRSTKLEDSAMYFCASSEAAGAGYEQYFGPGTRLTVT.

The CDR3 sequence: CASSPPRGLAGDYNEQFF. The CDR3 DNA reads TGTGCCAGCTCACCACCGCGGGGACTAGCGGGAGATTACAATGAGCAGTTCTTC. The rearrangement links TRBV18 to TRBJ2-1; 14 bases agree with TRBD2. V shed 0 bases, J shed 4 bases, and the junction held 5 bases outside the gene matches. The CDR3 totals 18 residues. The germline gives CDR1 KGHSH, CDR2 LQKENI.

The rearrangement uses TRBV6-5 and TRBJ2-1; the match to TRBD2 covers 12 bases. Germline-derived CDR1 and CDR2 are MNHEY and SVGAGI. V lost 4 bases, J lost 5 bases, and 6 bases stayed unmatched. CDR3 length: 16 amino acids. The CDR3: CASSSGLAGSHNEQFF. CDR3 DNA: TGTGCCAGCAGTTCCGGACTAGCGGGAAGCCACAATGAGCAGTTCTTC.